What follows is one TCR beta chain and its context. Its antigen is not identified. Measured with immunoSEQ multiplex PCR; TCRdb has only the in-frame clones, and not every one. This sample yields 1.5 million to 2.5 million clones, of which about 95% are seen a single time; roughly 1% belongs to the top ten. The data were obtained in a study of shared clonotypes between healthy human individuals. Study findings and constraints: Incompleteness in sorted-subset sequencing, despite large depth, was shown by rarefaction. Naive subsets usually exceeded memory subsets in estimated richness.

Naive CD8 cells, CD45RO-negative and positively selected for CCR7, excluded terminally differentiated effector memory CD45RA+ cells. What was sequenced was naive CD8+ T cells sorted from blood. The sequence was obtained from a man aged 18 to 30 in good health.

CDR3: CAWSVPNGWGPNNEQFF. DNA for the CDR3: TGTGCCTGGAGTGTACCCAATGGCTGGGGACCCAACAATGAGCAGTTCTTC. The chain joins TRBV30 to TRBJ2-1; D may match TRBD1 or TRBD2 (5 bases each). The CDR3 runs to 17 residues. Trimming took 0 bases from V and 5 from J, leaving 20 bases between them. Germline V gene sequence: CDR1 GTSNPN, CDR2 SVGIG (reference sequence).